A single TCR beta chain is shown here with its context. This sample was included in a study of blood T cell repertoires in COVID-19. Study context: Samples taken during acute and convalescent COVID-19 were collected in the United States, Italy and Spain. Sources were T cells, B-cell-depleted T cells, or PBMCs; the material itself was cDNA or gDNA.

This CDR3 has 14 residues. The V and J ends lost 2 bases and 1 base respectively, with 8 bases between them. CDR1 and CDR2 from the germline V gene are SGDLS and YYNGEE. This table comes from immunoSEQ multiplex PCR, and its TCRdb copy is limited to in-frame clones, with some not included. The sample has about 140,000 clones, approximately 83% seen once. The TCR comes from a man between 65 and 85 years old who had been exposed to COVID-19. Material: PBMCs or T cells enriched from blood (not recorded which). The chain uses TRBV9 and TRBJ2-3; maybe TRBD2 (5 bases). The CDR3 spells CASSVPEGTDTQYF. The CDR3 DNA follows: TGTGCCAGCAGCGTCCCGGAGGGCACAGATACGCAGTATTTT.